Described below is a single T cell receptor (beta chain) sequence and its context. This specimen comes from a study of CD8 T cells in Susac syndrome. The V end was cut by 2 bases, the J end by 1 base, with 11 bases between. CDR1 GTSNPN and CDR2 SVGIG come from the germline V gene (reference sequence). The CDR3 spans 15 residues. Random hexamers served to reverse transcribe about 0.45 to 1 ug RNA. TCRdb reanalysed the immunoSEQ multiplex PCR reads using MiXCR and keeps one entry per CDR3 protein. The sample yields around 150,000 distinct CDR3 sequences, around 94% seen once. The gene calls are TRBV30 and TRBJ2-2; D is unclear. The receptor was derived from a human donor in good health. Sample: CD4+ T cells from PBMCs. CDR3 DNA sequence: TGTGCCTGGAGTCGTAGCCTACTGAACACCGGGGAGCTGTTTTTT. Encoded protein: CAWSRSLLNTGELFF.